This TCR beta chain is from a study of blood T cell repertoires in COVID-19. Study at large: PBMCs, B-cell-depleted T cells, or T cells were the source of the cDNA or gDNA that made up the material.

V gave up 6 bases and J gave up 0 bases, with 14 bases separating them. The length of the CDR3 is 15 residues. Germline assignment: CDR1 SNHLY and CDR2 FYNNEI. This clone turned up a few times. Using immunoSEQ multiplex PCR, the repertoire was profiled, and TCRdb retains in-frame clones only, with some absent. The data contain about 150,000 clones, roughly 80% of them singletons. The sequence came from a woman between 65 and 79 years old with COVID-19, enrolled during active disease. The sequenced sample was peripheral blood. V usage is TRBV2 and J usage is TRBJ1-2; D may be TRBD1 (5 bases). CDR3 protein: CASSHSTDANYGYTF. The CDR3 DNA follows: TGTGCCAGCAGCCACTCGACAGATGCTAACTATGGCTACACCTTC.